Here is one T cell receptor beta chain with its context. Its target is not known. One base away lies a much larger clone, so this may be a sequencing read error. The germline V gene has CDR1 LNHNV and CDR2 YYDKDF (reference sequence). The CDR3 covers 18 residues. Trimming cost V 0 bases and J 5 bases, with 20 bases left between them. Using quantitative 5'-RACE with molecular barcodes, the authors made TCR beta libraries. TCRdb reprocessed the 5' RACE reads with MiXCR, giving one entry per CDR3 protein. The table lists 90,000 to 100,000 distinct CDR3 sequences, roughly 8% of them singletons. This sample stems from a study of CD8 T cells in ankylosing spondylitis. Study-wide results and caveats: As reported, disease-linked clones showed significant enrichment in matched ankylosing spondylitis synovial fluid. Several highly homologous variants formed a TCR beta motif that appeared characteristic of ankylosing spondylitis blood. A subset of motif variants has previously been described in the synovial fluid and blood of reactive arthritis.

The receptor's source is a male donor with ankylosing spondylitis or in good health (not recorded which). The chain has TRBV15 and TRBJ1-5; D ambiguous. The specimen was blood, either unsorted or a sorted T cell fraction (not recorded which). This CDR3 is CATSRDRGEARVDQPQHF. DNA of the CDR3: TGTGCCACCAGCAGAGATCGTGGGGAGGCAAGAGTTGATCAGCCCCAGCATTTT.